This paragraph covers one T cell receptor beta chain sequence. Its matching antigen is unknown. This entry comes from a study of identical twins. The study's findings and limits: Reduced insertions were recorded for abundant cord blood beta clonotypes, with no such pattern in memory repertoires. Twins' excess sharing was less marked for out-of-frame beta sequences.

V lost 3 bases to trimming and J lost 0 bases, with 12 bases between them. The CDR3 contains 16 residues. Germline V CDR1 and CDR2: KGHSY, FQNENV. TCRdb re-called the 5' RACE reads through MiXCR, storing one row per CDR3 protein. The sample includes 450,000 to 500,000 distinct CDR3 sequences, 13% to 15% of them seen just once. Healthy Caucasian individuals made up all the donors. A further study also used this sample, focusing on yellow fever vaccine responses in identical twins.

This TCR derives from a young woman in good health. The genes are TRBV16 and TRBJ2-1, with D hard to call. The sample was CD4+ T cells sorted from blood. DNA of the CDR3: TGTGCCAGCAGCCAGGGGATCGGGTTCTCCTACAATGAGCAGTTCTTC. Encoded protein: CASSQGIGFSYNEQFF.